This T cell receptor (beta chain) emerged from a study of cytomegalovirus exposure and HLA in healthy donors. There are a few counts of this clone. Its antigen is not identified. In the PCR, 60 Vbeta and 13 Jbeta primers were used. Original methodology: The count from a later analysis was 79 million or so unique TCR beta chains, 9.5 million to 13 million of them shared. Measured with immunoSEQ multiplex PCR; TCRdb has only the in-frame clones, and not every one. That table furnishes V, J and clone size, whereas the DNA furnished D and trimming. The table has tens of thousands of clones, approximately 81% seen once; the top ten hold about 7.4%. Overall study results and limits: A likely sequencing artifact accounted for one observed cluster of highly shared sequence variants. With DRB1 most and HLA-C fewest, TCR association rates differed between HLA loci in a later analysis.

Germline CDR1 GTSNPN, CDR2 SVGIG (reference sequence). J gave up 5 bases and V 2 bases, and 6 bases lay outside the gene matches. CDR3 length equals 16 residues. The chain recombines TRBV30 with TRBJ2-1; TRBD2 matches 13 bases. Source material: PBMCs. This clonotype originated in a woman aged 25 to 45 in good health and CMV-seropositive. The CDR3 loop reads CAWSKKGLAGDNEQFF. As DNA, the CDR3 is TGTGCCTGGAGTAAAAAAGGACTAGCGGGAGACAATGAGCAGTTCTTC.